The present entry profiles one T cell receptor (beta chain) with its context. What it binds is not known. The sample originates from a study of cytomegalovirus exposure and HLA in healthy donors. On the study more broadly: The same platform was used for the 130 or so validation repertoires as for the roughly 730 first-cohort repertoires, as reported in a later analysis.

Study-wide points: As confirmed in vitro, a few CMV-associated chains were specific for CMV antigens. Rare TCR sequences predominated, though certain public TCRs were found in many donors.

In germline, CDR1 is SGHVS, CDR2 FQNEAQ. V was pared by 1 base and J by 1 base, with 6 bases between. CDR3 length: 14 residues. The validation cohort, a group of over a hundred subjects, included the donors and was separate from the roughly 720-subject first cohort. Sequencing was performed with immunoSEQ multiplex PCR; in TCRdb, only in-frame clones are kept and a portion is missing. This table has about 340,000 clones, roughly 89% appearing once. The chain employs TRBV7-8 and TRBJ2-3; no clear D gene. This sequence was found in a woman between 18 and 29 years old in good health and CMV-seronegative. The sample was PBMCs. The DNA for the CDR3 is TGTGCCAGCAGCTTAGGGCTGGGCACAGATACGCAGTATTTT. Residues: CASSLGLGTDTQYF.